This T cell receptor beta chain appears in the sequencing data of a study of CD8+CD57+ T cells in acquired aplastic anemia. Study-wide points: The same twenty-nine CD8+ CDR3 sequences occurred in patients and in controls.

An expansion of CD8+CD57+ cells by flow cytometry had been shown in patients chosen for sequencing. With respect to this clonotype: Its antigen is not known.

Per the germline V gene, CDR1 is SNHLY and CDR2 is FYNNEI. V was shortened by 1 base and J by 9 bases, with 16 bases between the two germline ends. The CDR3 has 14 amino acids. Genomic DNA, serving as template, underwent TCR beta VDJ and CDR3 profiling. TCRdb re-called the reads through MiXCR, storing one row per CDR3 protein. In the table there are about 160,000 distinct CDR3 sequences, around 75% of which are singletons. The gene calls are TRBV2 and TRBJ2-7; the D gene could be TRBD1 or TRBD2 (5 bases each). The origin of this receptor is a human donor with aplastic anemia. Input material: sorted CD4+, CD8+, or CD8+CD57+ T cells (not recorded which) from PBMCs. The CDR3 DNA reads as TGTGCCAGCAGTGAAGGGCGGGCAGGGTTGGTGCAGTACTTC. It translates to CASSEGRAGLVQYF.